Listed below are T cell receptor beta chains from one sample, sequenced in a study of OX40 agonist ivuxolimab in advanced cancers. Sequencing was performed with immunoSEQ multiplex PCR; in TCRdb, only in-frame clones are kept and a portion is missing. In the table there are some 87,000 clones, 90% to 95% of which are singletons. The material sequenced was CD4+ or CD8+ T cells sorted from blood, taken in a trial of the OX40 agonist ivuxolimab. These receptors were collected from an adult with an advanced solid tumor such as melanoma, head and neck, liver or kidney cancer. CDR3s include the opening cysteine and the closing phenylalanine or tryptophan. The D gene is left open where the match is weak. Some rows mark clone size as missing; the rest say once, few, many or name a class of expanded clone.

D | size | J | V | CDR3 | DNA
TRBD2 | NA | TRBJ2-7 | TRBV6-5 | CASTEGGRPYEQYF | TGTGCCAGCACCGAGGGAGGGAGACCCTACGAGCAGTACTTC
NA | NA | TRBJ2-5 | TRBV7-8 | CASSLGRNQETQYF | TGTGCCAGCAGCTTAGGACGGAACCAAGAGACCCAGTACTTC
TRBD2 | NA | TRBJ2-3 | TRBV28 | CASSLELAGGTDTQYF | TGTGCCAGCAGTTTGGAACTAGCGGGAGGAACAGATACGCAGTATTTT
NA | few | TRBJ1-1 | TRBV5-6 | CASSFTPNTEAFF | TGTGCCAGCAGCTTCACCCCTAACACTGAAGCTTTCTTT
NA | NA | TRBJ1-5 | TRBV7-9 | CASSPSGRGGGPQHF | TGTGCCAGCAGCCCCTCAGGGCGGGGGGGAGGGCCCCAGCATTTT
NA | once | TRBJ2-3 | TRBV6-6 | CASSSIGLSTDTQYF | TGTGCCAGCAGCTCCATAGGACTGAGCACAGATACGCAGTATTTT
NA | NA | TRBJ2-7 | TRBV18 | CASSPTGHEQYF | TGTGCCAGCTCACCGACAGGCCACGAGCAGTACTTC
NA | once | TRBJ1-2 | TRBV5-1 | CASSYSTGRVYYGYTF | TGCGCCAGCAGCTATAGCACAGGGCGCGTATACTATGGCTACACCTTC
NA | NA | TRBJ1-2 | TRBV28 | CASSWNYGYTF | TGTGCCAGCAGTTGGAACTATGGCTACACCTTC
NA | NA | TRBJ2-1 | TRBV5-1 | CASSLTGAGNNEQFF | TGCGCCAGCAGCCTTACGGGGGCCGGAAACAATGAGCAGTTCTTC
NA | NA | TRBJ2-2 | TRBV19 | CASSIHPGIANTGELFF | TGTGCCAGTAGTATTCATCCGGGGATTGCGAACACCGGGGAGCTGTTTTTT
NA | NA | TRBJ1-1 | TRBV7-2 | CASSRGSDTEAFF | TGTGCCAGCAGCCGGGGTAGCGACACTGAAGCTTTCTTT
TRBD1 | NA | TRBJ2-7 | TRBV28 | CASRKTGSAYEQYF | TGTGCCAGCAGGAAGACAGGGTCCGCCTACGAGCAGTACTTC
NA | NA | TRBJ2-1 | TRBV19 | CASNLLGGNEQFF | TGTGCCAGTAACCTCCTAGGGGGCAATGAGCAGTTCTTC
TRBD2 | NA | TRBJ2-5 | TRBV19 | CASTTLAGGHETQYF | TGTGCCAGTACCACACTAGCGGGGGGGCATGAGACCCAGTACTTC
NA | NA | TRBJ2-5 | TRBV7-2 | CASSPQETQYF | TGTGCCAGCAGCCCCCAAGAGACCCAGTACTTC
TRBD2 | NA | TRBJ2-2 | TRBV5-4 | CASTFGGTQNTGELFF | TGTGCCAGCACCTTCGGGGGGACGCAAAACACCGGGGAGCTGTTTTTT
NA | NA | TRBJ2-3 | TRBV5-4 | CASSDSASTDTQYF | TGTGCCAGCAGCGATTCAGCTAGCACAGATACGCAGTATTTT
NA | NA | TRBJ2-1 | TRBV29-1 | CSEKASHEQFF | TGCAGCGAGAAAGCCAGCCATGAGCAGTTCTTC
TRBD1 | NA | TRBJ1-5 | TRBV10-3 | CAISERTGVDQPQHF | TGTGCCATCAGTGAGCGGACAGGGGTCGATCAGCCCCAGCATTTT
NA | NA | TRBJ1-1 | TRBV2 | CASSGIGITEAFF | TGTGCCAGCAGTGGAATCGGGATCACTGAAGCTTTCTTT
NA | few | TRBJ2-5 | TRBV11-3 | CASSLRTIQETQYF | TGTGCCAGCAGCTTGCGGACCATACAAGAGACCCAGTACTTC
NA | NA | TRBJ1-2 | TRBV6-5 | CASSYGRGGASGYTF | TGTGCCAGCAGTTACGGTCGGGGGGGCGCGTCAGGCTACACCTTC
NA | NA | TRBJ2-5 | TRBV7-9 | CASSLAHDETQYF | TGTGCCAGCAGCTTAGCCCATGATGAGACCCAGTACTTC